The text below deals with one T cell receptor beta chain. This CDR3 is 13 amino acids long. The germline V gene has CDR1 MNHEY and CDR2 SVGAGI. V lost 5 bases and J lost 4, with 12 bases in between. Together with a sample-barcoded 5' primer, a J-beta primer mix was included in a second PCR lasting roughly 7 to 11 cycles. One entry per CDR3 protein, called by TCRdb with MiXCR from the 5' RACE reads. The repertoire holds about 780,000 distinct CDR3 sequences, with roughly 46% as singletons. A minimum of 5.5 micrograms of total RNA was extracted per sample. The entry originates in a study of blood T cells in healthy people across ages.

The chain recombines TRBV6-5 with TRBJ2-7; no firm D call. This receptor was obtained from an elderly man in good health. The specimen sequenced was blood. This CDR3 reads CASSDVQWYEQYF. DNA for the CDR3: TGTGCCAGCAGTGATGTACAGTGGTACGAGCAGTACTTC.